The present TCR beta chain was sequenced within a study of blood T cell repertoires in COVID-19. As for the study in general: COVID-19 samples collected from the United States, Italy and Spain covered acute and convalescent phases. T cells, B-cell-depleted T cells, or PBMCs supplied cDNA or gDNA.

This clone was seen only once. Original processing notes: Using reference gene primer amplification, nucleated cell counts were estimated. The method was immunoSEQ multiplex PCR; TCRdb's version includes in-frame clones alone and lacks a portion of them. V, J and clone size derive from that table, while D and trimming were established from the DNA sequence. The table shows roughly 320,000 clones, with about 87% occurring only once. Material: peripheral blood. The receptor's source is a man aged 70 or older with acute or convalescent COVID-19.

In DNA, the CDR3 is TGCAGCGTTGTGAGGGGGCTGCCAAACACAGATACGCAGTATTTT. It is translated as CSVVRGLPNTDTQYF. This sequence joins TRBV29-1 and TRBJ2-3; 7 nucleotides align to TRBD1. CDR1 and CDR2 (germline): SQVTM, ANQGSEA. J lost 2 bases, V lost 4 bases, and 9 bases had no gene match. This CDR3 comprises 15 residues.